In its sample, the clone carrying this T cell receptor (beta chain) was seen a few times. Its target is unknown. TCRdb fed the reads into MiXCR, producing one record per CDR3 protein. The sample has approximately 200,000 distinct CDR3 sequences, roughly 28% seen once. There are 12 residues in the CDR3. Germline V gives CDR1 MNHNS, CDR2 SASEGT. The ends lost 2 bases at V and 14 bases at J; junction bases unmatched: 5. The sample is drawn from a study of T cell repertoires in cytomegalovirus infection. At the level of the study: Carrying CMV and the relevant HLA type showed in public TCR beta signatures. Broader study findings: Clonotypes of TCR beta that were HLA-C-restricted and CMV-specific dominated the ex vivo response. Carriage of CMV together with the relevant HLA was identifiable through cumulative public TCR beta family frequency.

The V and J genes are TRBV6-1 and TRBJ1-5, with TRBD1 identical over 8 bases. The sequence was obtained from a human donor in good health (CMV status not recorded). Some clones in this sample may be carry-over from other donors' samples. The sequenced material came from PBMCs. The CDR3 spells CASSENAGGEHF. In DNA form, the CDR3 reads TGTGCCAGCAGTGAAAATGCAGGGGGCGAGCATTTT.